This T cell receptor (beta chain) was captured by sequencing in a study of T cell responses to AZD1222 COVID-19 vaccine. Study-level results: Reports say nearly half of spike-specific TCRs go after unmutated variant regions. An increase in Spike-specific TCR breadth and depth was observed after two AZD1222 doses. Among the donors, most were white British and more were female, and clonal diversity was possibly underestimated. There were vaccine-associated CD4 TCRs across spike, dominant at 160-218 and 743-854.

Trimming removed 5 bases at V and 8 bases at J, with 9 bases between. The CDR3 runs to 11 residues. Comment on this clone: The antigen remains unidentified.

TCRdb's table, derived via immunoSEQ multiplex PCR, lists solely in-frame clones and lacks some. The table lists over 40,000 clones, 83% of them singletons. The source material was peripheral blood, sampled on day 0 of AZD1222 vaccination. V and J are TRBV12-3 or TRBV12-4 and TRBJ1-2; D is undetermined. The sequence derives from an adult in good health. The CDR3 DNA sequence: TGTGCCAGCAGTAGGCCGGACGGCTACACCTTC. It specifies CASSRPDGYTF.